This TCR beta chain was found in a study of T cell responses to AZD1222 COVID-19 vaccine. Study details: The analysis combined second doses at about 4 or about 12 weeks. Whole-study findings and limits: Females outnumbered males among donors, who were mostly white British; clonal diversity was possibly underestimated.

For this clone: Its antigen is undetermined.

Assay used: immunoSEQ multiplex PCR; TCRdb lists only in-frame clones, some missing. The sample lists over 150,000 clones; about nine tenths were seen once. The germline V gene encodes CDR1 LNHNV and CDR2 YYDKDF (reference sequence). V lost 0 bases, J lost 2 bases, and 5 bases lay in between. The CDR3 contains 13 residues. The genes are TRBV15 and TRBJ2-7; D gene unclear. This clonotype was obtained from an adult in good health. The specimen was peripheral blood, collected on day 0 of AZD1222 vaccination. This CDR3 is CATSREAPYEQYF. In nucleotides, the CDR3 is TGTGCCACCAGCAGAGAGGCGCCCTACGAGCAGTACTTC.